A selection of T cell receptor beta chains follows, all from one sample in a study of blood T cell repertoires in COVID-19. This table comes from immunoSEQ multiplex PCR, and its TCRdb copy is limited to in-frame clones, with some not included. The sample holds approximately 390,000 clones, roughly 90% seen once. Sequenced: peripheral blood. The receptors shown here come from a man aged 18 to 30 with active or convalescent COVID-19. CDR3s include the opening cysteine and the closing phenylalanine or tryptophan. D genes are given only for firm matches. Where a row states a size, it is once, few, many or the class of an expanded clone; other rows omit it.

>TRBD1|TRBJ2-1|14|TRBV5-5|.
CASSSRDRTSEQFF
TGTGCCAGCAGCAGCCGGGACAGGACCTCGGAGCAGTTCTTC
>TRBD1|TRBJ1-2|14|TRBV7-2|.
CASSETGLSYGYTF
TGTGCCAGCAGCGAGACAGGGTTGAGCTATGGCTACACCTTC
>.|TRBJ1-2|14|TRBV9|.
CASSKGRGSYGYTF
TGTGCCAGCAGCAAAGGGCGGGGCAGCTATGGCTACACCTTC
>.|TRBJ1-6|17|TRBV11-3|.
CASTPNWAAVYNSPLHF
TGTGCCAGCACCCCCAATTGGGCCGCCGTCTATAATTCACCCCTCCACTTT
>.|TRBJ1-3|13|TRBV20-1|.
CSASGGAGNTIYF
TGCAGTGCTAGTGGGGGAGCTGGAAACACCATATATTTT
>TRBD1|TRBJ1-1|12|TRBV29-1|once
CSGRGQVTEAFF
TGCAGCGGAAGGGGACAGGTCACTGAAGCTTTCTTT
>TRBD1|TRBJ2-3|15|TRBV24-1|.
CATSDWGTGPDTQYF
TGTGCCACCAGTGATTGGGGGACAGGGCCAGATACGCAGTATTTT
>.|TRBJ2-7|11|TRBV14|once
CASSQYYEQYF
TGTGCCAGCAGCCAGTACTACGAGCAGTACTTC
>.|TRBJ2-2|14|TRBV7-3|.
CASSFQRVGGELFF
TGTGCCAGCAGCTTCCAGAGGGTGGGCGGGGAGCTGTTTTTT
>.|TRBJ2-1|15|TRBV10-3|.
CAISESGQGLLEQFF
TGTGCCATCAGTGAGTCGGGTCAGGGCTTGCTTGAGCAGTTCTTC
>TRBD2|TRBJ2-2|18|TRBV4-2|.
CASSQGRGGGYNTGELFF
TGTGCCAGCAGCCAAGGGCGGGGCGGGGGGTACAACACCGGGGAGCTGTTTTTT
>TRBD2|TRBJ2-7|15|TRBV15|.
CATSRVVGGDYEQYF
TGTGCCACCAGCAGAGTTGTGGGGGGGGATTACGAGCAGTACTTC
>.|TRBJ1-3|19|TRBV7-6|.
CASSLNRLGGQISGNTIYF
TGTGCCAGCAGCTTAAACCGGTTGGGCGGACAAATCTCTGGAAACACCATATATTTT
>TRBD2|TRBJ2-3|17|TRBV4-3|.
CASSPTLAGFSTDTQYF
TGCGCCAGCAGCCCGACCCTAGCGGGGTTTAGCACAGATACGCAGTATTTT
>TRBD2|TRBJ2-7|16|TRBV5-8|.
CASSHGGLAGVEEQYF
TGTGCCAGCAGCCATGGTGGACTAGCGGGAGTAGAAGAGCAGTACTTC
>.|TRBJ1-1|14|TRBV21-1|.
CASSKAAGSTEAFF
TGTGCCAGCAGCAAAGCTGCGGGGTCCACTGAAGCTTTCTTT
>TRBD1|TRBJ2-7|13|TRBV19|.
CASQGGTGLEQYF
TGTGCCAGCCAGGGGGGGACAGGGCTCGAGCAGTACTTC
>TRBD2|TRBJ2-1|14|TRBV19|.
CASGGKRGFNEQFF
TGTGCCAGTGGAGGGAAGCGGGGATTCAATGAGCAGTTCTTC
>.|TRBJ1-3|15|TRBV7-2|.
CASSLRRHSGNTIYF
TGTGCCAGCAGCTTACGTCGACACTCTGGAAACACCATATATTTT
>.|TRBJ1-2|16|TRBV4-1|.
CASSRSPLSTNYGYTF
TGCGCCAGCAGCCGCTCCCCTTTGAGCACTAACTATGGCTACACCTTC
>TRBD1|TRBJ1-6|15|TRBV4-1|few
CASSTTGGADSPLHF
TGCGCCAGCAGCACGACAGGGGGCGCTGATTCACCCCTCCACTTT
>TRBD1|TRBJ2-1|14|TRBV11-2|.
CASSLERGRHEQFF
TGTGCCAGCAGCTTAGAGAGGGGGCGGCATGAGCAGTTCTTC
>TRBD1|TRBJ1-2|13|TRBV2|.
CASRTGGLYGYTF
TGTGCCAGCAGGACAGGGGGTCTCTATGGCTACACCTTC
>TRBD1|TRBJ1-1|12|TRBV6-2/TRBV6-3|.
CASSFDRDEAFF
TGTGCCAGCAGTTTCGACAGGGATGAAGCTTTCTTT
>.|TRBJ2-3|12|TRBV7-2|.
CASSPRTDTQYF
TGTGCCAGCAGCCCCCGGACAGATACGCAGTATTTT
>TRBD2|TRBJ2-1|15|TRBV27|.
CASSLTSGSWSEQFF
TGTGCCAGCAGTTTGACTAGCGGGAGTTGGAGTGAGCAGTTCTTC
>.|TRBJ1-5|15|TRBV21-1|.
CASSKEWSVYQPQHF
TGTGCCAGCAGCAAAGAGTGGTCAGTATATCAGCCCCAGCATTTT
>TRBD1|TRBJ2-1|13|TRBV10-3|.
CATGDHQGVEQFF
TGTGCCACTGGGGACCACCAGGGGGTTGAGCAGTTCTTC
>.|TRBJ1-1|15|TRBV7-2|.
CASSITGGLSTEAFF
TGTGCCAGCAGCATCACCGGGGGGCTGAGCACTGAAGCTTTCTTT
>.|TRBJ1-1|14|TRBV14|.
CASSPSLVQGTTFF
TGTGCCAGCAGCCCTTCTCTTGTCCAGGGCACAACTTTCTTT
>.|TRBJ2-5|14|TRBV4-3|.
CASSRDGNQETQYF
TGCGCCAGCAGCCGAGATGGCAACCAAGAGACCCAGTACTTC
>.|TRBJ1-2|12|TRBV29-1|.
CSVESARGGYTF
TGCAGCGTTGAAAGCGCCAGAGGTGGCTACACCTTC
>.|TRBJ1-1|16|TRBV9|once
CASSVVQGILNTEAFF
TGTGCCAGCAGCGTAGTGCAGGGAATATTGAACACTGAAGCTTTCTTT
>.|TRBJ1-2|14|TRBV5-6|once
CASSLTDRLYGYTF
TGTGCCAGCAGCTTGACCGACAGGTTATATGGCTACACCTTC
>.|TRBJ2-1|14|TRBV10-3|.
CAISESVDYNEQFF
TGTGCCATCAGTGAGTCGGTAGACTACAATGAGCAGTTCTTC
>TRBD1|TRBJ1-5|15|TRBV19|.
CASSPGTGVGQPQHF
TGTGCCAGTAGTCCCGGGACAGGGGTTGGGCAGCCCCAGCATTTT